Following are 15 T cell receptor beta chains from one sample sequenced in a study of CXCR3-negative and CXCR3-positive naive CD8 T cells. These receptors' targets are unknown. The libraries of TRB cDNA were prepared using 5' RACE with UMI labels. TCRdb reprocessed the 5' RACE reads, keeping one entry per CDR3 protein, no DNA. Recorded for this sample: tens of thousands of distinct CDR3 sequences. Regarding the study as a whole: Greater hydrophobicity was found in TRB CDR3s of CXCR3-positive naive cells than of CXCR3-negative naive cells.

The sample comprised naive CXCR3+ CD8+ T cells from blood. Subset described: CD45RO-CCR7+CD27+CD95- naive CD8+ T cells expressing CXCR3 (TNR3+). These receptors originate from a human donor in good health. Some clones in this sample may be carry-over from other donors' samples.

This chain uses TRBV20-1 with TRBJ1-1. CDR1 and CDR2 from the germline V gene are DFQATT and SNEGSKA (reference sequence). The CDR3 consists of 15 residues. This CDR3 reads CSARDREGWNTEAFF.

This chain uses TRBV6-5 with TRBJ1-2. Per germline, CDR1 MNHEY and CDR2 SVGAGI. The CDR3 runs to 17 residues. Here the CDR3 reads CAISYSIVTGDYHGYTF.

This chain uses TRBV6-5 with TRBJ2-1; TCRdb proposes TRBD2, but this gene call is untestable without DNA. Germline values: CDR1 MNHEY, CDR2 SVGAGI. The CDR3 has 14 residues. CDR3 protein: CASNGGSPNNEQFF.

The J gene is TRBJ2-2, the V gene TRBV6-5. Looked up from germline, CDR1 is MNHEY and CDR2 is SVGAGI. This CDR3 is 16 amino acids long. This chain's CDR3 is CASSYWTSDPPGELFF.

This sequence joins TRBV29-1 and TRBJ1-5; TCRdb picks TRBD1, but there is no DNA to check that call. Germline V CDR1 and CDR2: SQVTM, ANQGSEA. The CDR3 is 15 amino acids. CDR3: CSMGGPLYSNQPQHF.

This chain links TRBV28 with TRBJ2-5; TCRdb designates TRBD1, a call that cannot be tested without DNA. The V gene's germline CDR1 is MDHEN and CDR2 SYDVKM. The CDR3 covers 16 residues. The chain's CDR3 is CASRATGQGYQETQYF.

The chain joins TRBV4-1 to TRBJ2-7; TCRdb's assignment of TRBD1 cannot be checked, as there is no DNA. Germline CDR1 is MGHRA and CDR2 is YSYEKL. The CDR3 extends over 15 amino acids. The CDR3: CASSQAQGATYEQYF.

The genes are TRBV7-3 and TRBJ2-1; lacking DNA, the TRBD1 call made by TCRdb goes unchecked. Looked up from germline, CDR1 is SGHTA and CDR2 is FQGTGA. This CDR3 region has 13 residues. This chain's CDR3 is CASRAGASNEQFF.

This chain connects TRBV2 to TRBJ2-1. There are 14 residues in the CDR3. The germline V gene encodes CDR1 SNHLY and CDR2 FYNNEI. The chain's CDR3 is CASSENGIGNEQFF.

The chain has TRBV4-3 and TRBJ1-2. This CDR3 region has 12 residues. The germline V gene encodes CDR1 LGHNA and CDR2 YSLEER. CDR3 in amino acids: CASSQDRLTSTF.

The chain joins TRBV6-2 or TRBV6-3 to TRBJ2-1; TCRdb lists TRBD1, though no DNA is available to test this call. Germline CDR1 and CDR2: MNHEY and SVGEGT. The CDR3 consists of 15 residues. The CDR3 spells CASSFRGQVGDEQFF.

The CDR3 reads CASSQDRDGSSEQYF. The chain couples TRBV4-3 to TRBJ2-7. The CDR3 has 15 amino acids. Per the germline V gene, CDR1 is LGHNA and CDR2 is YSLEER.

The rearrangement links TRBV12-3 or TRBV12-4 to TRBJ1-2; TCRdb gives TRBD1 as the D gene, but with no DNA this cannot be confirmed. The CDR3 runs to 14 residues. CDR3 residues: CASTRTGPSYGYTF.

This chain uses TRBV4-3 with TRBJ2-7; the D call of TRBD2 rests on TCRdb alone, since no DNA is present to check it. Germline V gives CDR1 LGHNA, CDR2 YSLEER. The CDR3 has 14 amino acids. CDR3 protein: CASSHDRANYEQYF.

CDR3 region: CASSPHESTNEKLFF. This chain joins TRBV4-3 and TRBJ1-4. The germline CDR1 and CDR2 sequences are LGHNA and YSLEER. This CDR3 contains 15 residues.